This paragraph covers one T cell receptor (beta chain) sequence. This clone was seen only once. No cognate antigen has been identified for it. No much larger clone is present one base from it, and per-base qualities are unavailable. Using the deep immunoSEQ assay, TCR CDR3 regions were amplified from genomic DNA by multiplex PCR. For each cell subset, the extracted genomic DNA was distributed evenly across all wells of several immunoSEQ 96-well plates, and each plate served as one replicate. Each replicate PCR for sorted subsets received about 220 ng genomic DNA, equal to about 29,000 T cell genomes. Purified libraries were quantified with a Qubit 3.0 fluorometer, sized on a Bioanalyzer 2100, and re-quantified with the KAPA Library Quantification kit. Each immunoSEQ 96-well plate was sequenced on its own single-read 150-cycle Illumina NextSeq 550 flow cell. The authors' pipeline ran thus. Because only junctional sequences without quality scores were contained in the immunoSEQ output, filtering matching that applied to full-length reads could not be performed. To assign V/J genes and CDR3, sequences were annotated against IMGT germline references using PyIR, a Python wrapper for IgBLAST v1.9. Reads with weak V/J assignments (E-value above 1e-6), missing CDR3, stop codons, out-of-frame junctions, or ambiguous translated residues were removed. V3J clonotypes were defined as sequences sharing an identical inferred V gene, J gene, and CDR3 amino acid sequence. To compute the percentage overlap between repertoires, the number of shared unique clonotypes was divided by the size of the smaller repertoire. Three approaches were used to assess repertoire richness: RTK rarefaction, the Chao1 estimator, and Recon v2.1 estimates of unobserved clonotypes. Generation probabilities were computed with OLGA for all TCRbeta clonotypes obtained by the gDNA method from several donors. The immuneACCESS repertoire file appears here via TCRdb, limited to in-frame rearrangements. These files lack a portion of the clones; in checked studies, under half of the deficit traces to unresolved V genes, and the cause of the others is not known. V, J and clone size reflect that table, while D and trimming were determined from the DNA. Within this sample are about 2.3 million clones, with under 95% of them counted one time only. The leading ten clones occupy approximately 0.4% of the sample.

The record originates from a study of shared clonotypes between healthy human individuals (TCRdb year 2020). Context from the whole study: The cohort comprised a couple of women and a few men aged 18 to 49 years. For each donor, CD4 naive and CD4 memory were each given three plates, CD8 naive was given two plates, and CD8 memory was given one plate. Blood TCR repertoires of five healthy adults were deeply sequenced to estimate repertoire size and the extent of clonotype sharing between individuals. Different laboratories and diverse techniques were used to prepare libraries and sequence TCR repertoires, to increase sequencing depth and limit assay-specific biases. Each donor's leukapheresis produced roughly between roughly 0.85 and 10 billion PBMCs.

Donors were healthy HIV-negative adults with no recently reported acute infections or vaccinations. Only Caucasian adults living in Nashville, Tennessee, USA were represented among the donors. Magnetic negative selection was used to enrich CD4+ T cells, after which naive cells were positively selected on CD45RA and the negative fraction became the memory subset. After blood collection by leukapheresis, PBMCs were isolated using Ficoll-Histopaque density gradient centrifugation and then cryopreserved in the vapor phase of liquid nitrogen. Purity and quantity of every magnetically sorted T cell population were checked by analytical flow cytometry. Genomic DNA was isolated from each sorted fraction and quantified by UV absorbance on a Nanodrop 2000c. The CDR3 runs 15 residues from the cysteine to the phenylalanine. Of all the DNA, just the CDR3 is kept, 45 bases in frame from base 1. The germline V gene supplies CDR1 SGHTS and CDR2 YDEGEE. Trimming removed 4 bases from V and 3 bases from J, leaving 13 bases between the germline ends.

The paper's findings and limits, for the study overall: Estimated clonotype richness was generally larger for naive than for memory subsets. Based on pairwise subsampling, the degree of clonotype sharing among donors was expected to be affected by sequencing depth. Only blood was sampled, and tissue TCR repertoires likely differ from those in blood. Because the study included a small number of donors, the genetic and exposure-history diversity represented was limited. Compared with non-shared clonotypes, clonotypes shared by all four sorted-subset donors had higher generation probabilities. Roughly 5% of naive CD4, roughly 3.5% of naive CD8, 2.3% of memory CD4, and more than 0.35% of memory CD8 clonotypes were shared across several donors. Rarefaction of sorted-subset datasets indicated incomplete sequencing despite the large sequencing depth.

Sequencing was done on a sample of naive CD4+ T cells from PBMCs. The sample's cell subset or site label is to be understood as: CD45RA+ positively selected. The sequence was obtained from a man between 18 and 35 years old in good health. Some clones in this sample may be carry-over from other donors' samples. Recombination joined TRBV5-8 with TRBJ2-2, with the D segment identity uncertain. The DNA is as follows: TGTGCCAGCAGCCTTGGGAACACCTACACCGGGGAGCTGTTTTTT. This gives the protein CASSLGNTYTGELFF.